The 13 T cell receptor beta chains in this list originate from one sample, sequenced in a study of T-cell memory formation after mild COVID-19. MiXCR, applied by TCRdb to the 5' RACE reads, yields one record per CDR3 protein. Of approximately 340,000 distinct CDR3 sequences listed, 15% to 20% are singletons. Input material: PBMCs or a T cell subset sorted from them (not recorded which). These receptors were obtained from a man between 18 and 35 years old who had mild COVID-19 (a few samples of this study predate the infection). Cell type and time point are not known.

V usage is TRBV2 and J usage is TRBJ1-5, with TRBD1 matching 7 bases. Germline V gives CDR1 SNHLY, CDR2 FYNNEI. V dropped 4 bases and J dropped 6; count of bases not matched to a gene: 3. The CDR3 is 13 residues long. This CDR3 reads CASSATGSQPQHF. CDR3 in DNA: TGTGCCAGCAGTGCGACAGGGAGTCAGCCCCAGCATTTT.

This chain uses TRBV5-4 with TRBJ2-7; 7 nucleotides line up with TRBD1. V lost 3 bases and J lost 5; bases outside the gene matches: 8. The germline CDR1 and CDR2 sequences are SGHNT and YYREEE (reference sequence). CDR3 size: 14 residues. The CDR3 region is CASSSDRSYHEQYV. For the CDR3, the DNA is TGTGCCAGCAGCTCGGACAGGTCATACCACGAGCAGTACGTC.

This rearrangement joins TRBV11-2 to TRBJ2-7, with D perhaps TRBD1 or TRBD2 (5 bases each). Trimming pared 1 base from V and 1 base from J, leaving 11 bases between. Looked up from germline, CDR1 is SGHAT and CDR2 is FQNNGV. CDR3 length equals 15 residues. CDR3 sequence reads: CASSLGWDASYEQYF. CDR3 nucleotides: TGTGCCAGCAGCTTAGGGTGGGACGCTTCCTACGAGCAGTACTTC. The complete variable domain, with remaining parts taken from reference TRBV11-2 and TRBJ2-7, reads EAGVAQSPRYKIIEKRQSVAFWCNPISGHATLYWYQQILGQGPKLLIQFQNNGVVDDSQLPKDRFSAERLKGVDSTLKIQPAKLEDSAVYLCASSLGWDASYEQYFGPGTRLTVT.

The chain is built from TRBV2 and TRBJ1-4; no reliable D call. The CDR3 loop spans 11 amino acids. The germline V and J ends were trimmed by 7 bases and 14 bases, with 14 bases remaining between them. Germline assignment: CDR1 SNHLY and CDR2 FYNNEI. CDR3 coding DNA: TGTGCCAGCAATCGCGACATGAGGCTGTTTTTT. As protein: CASNRDMRLFF.

The chain links TRBV2 to TRBJ2-2; 8 bases agree with TRBD1. Trimming at V came to 9 bases and at J to 6 bases, leaving 6 bases not matched to a gene. The CDR3 contains 13 residues. The V gene's germline CDR1 is SNHLY and CDR2 FYNNEI. CDR3 sequence reads: CASRTGSSGELFF. CDR3 sequence (DNA): TGTGCCAGTAGGACAGGGTCTTCCGGGGAGCTGTTTTTT.

This clonotype showed up many times. The V and J genes are TRBV28 and TRBJ2-4; maybe TRBD2 (6 bases). V gave up 3 bases and J gave up 0 bases, with 21 bases separating them. The CDR3 runs 19 residues. Looked up from germline, CDR1 is MDHEN and CDR2 is SYDVKM. In nucleotides, the CDR3 is TGTGCCAGCAGTTTCCCCATTCACCCGGGAGCCCTAGCCAAAAACATTCAGTACTTC. Its protein is CASSFPIHPGALAKNIQYF.

This clonotype showed up just a few times. The V gene is TRBV2, the J gene TRBJ2-3; perhaps TRBD2 as D (6 bases). V lost 6 bases to trimming and J lost 0 bases, with 19 bases between them. CDR1 and CDR2 (germline): SNHLY, FYNNEI. This CDR3 is 17 amino acids long. CDR3 region: CASRDSTGGHSTDTQYF. DNA for the CDR3: TGTGCCAGCAGAGACTCCACAGGAGGGCACAGCACAGATACGCAGTATTTT.

The chain employs TRBV28 and TRBJ1-5; unclear D gene. Germline V gives CDR1 MDHEN, CDR2 SYDVKM. Between the trimmed V and J ends, which lost 2 bases and 6 bases, there was a span of 8 bases. This CDR3 spans 13 amino acids. The CDR3, as DNA: TGTGCCAGCAGTTTAGGGCAGTTTCAGCCCCAGCATTTT. It translates to CASSLGQFQPQHF.

The chain employs TRBV5-1 and TRBJ2-7; 9 bases fit TRBD1. Trimming removed 4 bases from V and 3 bases from J; junction bases left unmatched: 8. Looked up from germline, CDR1 is SGHRS and CDR2 is YFSETQ. The CDR3 consists of 15 residues. The CDR3 nucleotides read TGCGCCAGCAGCCTCCCCTGGACAGGGGTCTACGAGCAGTACTTC. Its translation: CASSLPWTGVYEQYF.

J is TRBJ1-5 and V is TRBV6-2 or TRBV6-3; 7 bases agree with TRBD1. The CDR3 is made up of 18 amino acids. J gave up 4 bases and V 6 bases, and 18 bases lay outside the gene matches. Germline V CDR1 and CDR2: MNHEY, SVGEGT. The CDR3 nucleotides read TGTGCCAGCAGCCCCCCGGGACAGTACTACCTGGGGAATCAGCCCCAGCATTTT. Translating it yields CASSPPGQYYLGNQPQHF.

This clonotype appeared a few times. The V gene is TRBV7-8, the J gene TRBJ1-3; the D is unclear. V lost 3 bases and J 0 bases, leaving 9 bases between the germline ends. CDR1 and CDR2 from the germline V gene are SGHVS and FQNEAQ. The CDR3 runs 15 residues. CDR3 loop: CASSFILSSGNTIYF. DNA for the CDR3: TGTGCCAGCAGCTTTATCCTGAGCTCTGGAAACACCATATATTTT.

This chain connects TRBV6-1 to TRBJ2-7; no clear D gene. The germline V gene encodes CDR1 MNHNS and CDR2 SASEGT. The CDR3 is made up of 12 amino acids. The ends were cut back, 0 bases at V and 7 bases at J, with 7 bases in the middle. Here the CDR3 reads CASSEAPVEQYF. CDR3 bases: TGTGCCAGCAGTGAAGCCCCGGTAGAGCAGTACTTC.

The J gene is TRBJ1-1, the V gene TRBV6-2 or TRBV6-3, with no clear D. There are 14 residues in the CDR3. Germline values: CDR1 MNHEY, CDR2 SVGEGT. Trimming left V 10 bases short and J 1 base short, with 16 bases between. The CDR3 spells CATRRAAGNTEAFF. The CDR3, as DNA: TGTGCCACCCGCCGGGCGGCGGGGAACACTGAAGCTTTCTTT.